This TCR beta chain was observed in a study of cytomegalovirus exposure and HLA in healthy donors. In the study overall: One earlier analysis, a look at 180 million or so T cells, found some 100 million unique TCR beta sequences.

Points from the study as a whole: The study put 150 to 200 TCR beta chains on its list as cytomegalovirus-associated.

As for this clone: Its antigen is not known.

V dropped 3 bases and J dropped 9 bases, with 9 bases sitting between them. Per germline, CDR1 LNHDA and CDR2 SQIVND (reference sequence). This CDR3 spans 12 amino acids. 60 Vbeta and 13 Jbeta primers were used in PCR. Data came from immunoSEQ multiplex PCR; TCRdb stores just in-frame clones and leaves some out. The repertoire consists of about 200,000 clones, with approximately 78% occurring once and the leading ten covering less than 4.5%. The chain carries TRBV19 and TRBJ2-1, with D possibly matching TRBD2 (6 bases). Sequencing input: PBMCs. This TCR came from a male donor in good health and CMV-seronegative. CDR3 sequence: CASSIRGGEQFF. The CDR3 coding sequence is TGTGCCAGTAGTATCCGGGGAGGTGAGCAGTTCTTC.